The 21 T cell receptor beta chains below were found in one sample sequenced in a study of blood T cells in healthy people across ages. PCR was performed a second time for about 7 to 11 cycles using a sample-barcoded 5' primer and a J-beta primer mix. Each CDR3 protein is one row after TCRdb ran MiXCR on the 5' RACE reads. The sample consists of approximately 580,000 distinct CDR3 sequences, 24% of them appearing once. These data also featured in a second study, about T cells of mothers and their children.

Sequenced input: blood. These receptors all come from a boy between 10 and 17 years old in good health.

The chain employs TRBV4-3 and TRBJ2-4; D unresolved. The V gene's germline CDR1 is LGHNA and CDR2 YSLEER. This CDR3 has 17 amino acids. With 0 bases removed from V and 0 bases from J, the gap between germline ends came to 12 bases. CDR3 in DNA: TGCGCCAGCAGCCAAGATCTTTTGGCAGTAGCCAAAAACATTCAGTACTTC. This gives the protein CASSQDLLAVAKNIQYF.

The CDR3 loop is CSVELEFHYEQYF. The CDR3 nucleotides are TGCAGCGTTGAATTGGAGTTTCACTACGAGCAGTACTTC. This sequence joins TRBV29-1 and TRBJ2-7; no definite D call. Germline V gene sequence: CDR1 SQVTM, CDR2 ANQGSEA. V dropped 2 bases and J dropped 3 bases, with 11 bases sitting between them. The CDR3 length is 13 residues.

Only a few counts were recorded for this clonotype. This rearrangement joins TRBV4-1 to TRBJ2-1; D is unresolved. The CDR3 contains 15 residues. Germline CDR1 MGHRA, CDR2 YSYEKL. Trimming pared 6 bases from V and 0 bases from J, leaving 12 bases between. Here the CDR3 reads CASRLGTSSYNEQFF. CDR3 nucleotide sequence: TGCGCCAGCAGATTGGGAACCAGCTCCTACAATGAGCAGTTCTTC.

The V gene is TRBV5-1, the J gene TRBJ2-2, with TRBD2 matching 8 bases. The CDR3 sequence is 13 residues long. After removal of 4 bases from V and 6 bases from J, the junction contained 2 bases not matched to a gene. CDR1 is SGHRS and CDR2 is YFSETQ in the germline V gene. The CDR3 reads CASSPGGPGELFF. The DNA of the CDR3 is TGCGCCAGCAGCCCGGGGGGGCCCGGGGAGCTGTTTTTT. The whole variable domain, remainder taken from reference TRBV5-1 and TRBJ2-2, is KAGVTQTPRYLIKTRGQQVTLSCSPISGHRSVSWYQQTPGQGLQFLFEYFSETQRNKGNFPGRFSGRQFSNSRSEMNVSTLELGDSALYLCASSPGGPGELFFGEGSRLTVL.

This clonotype has just a few counts. V and J are TRBV19 and TRBJ1-1; D not certain. This CDR3 spans 13 amino acids. The V end lost 0 bases, the J end lost 4 bases, and 6 bases lay between the germline ends. The germline CDR1 and CDR2 sequences are LNHDA and SQIVND (reference sequence). This chain's CDR3 is CASSIEVATEAFF. Here the CDR3 DNA reads TGTGCCAGTAGTATAGAGGTGGCCACTGAAGCTTTCTTT.

This clonotype showed up just a few times. The V call is TRBV12-3 or TRBV12-4, the J call TRBJ2-1, with TRBD1 identical over 9 bases. The CDR3 extends over 16 amino acids. The trim removed 3 bases at V and 6 bases at J, leaving 9 bases unmatched. Here the CDR3 reads CASSLRWTGAGNEQFF. Written as DNA, the CDR3 is TGTGCCAGCAGTTTGCGTTGGACAGGGGCCGGCAATGAGCAGTTCTTC.

The J gene is TRBJ1-5, the V gene TRBV20-1; D unclear. V lost 3 bases, J lost 7 bases, and 13 bases lay in between. Germline assignment: CDR1 DFQATT and CDR2 SNEGSKA (reference sequence). The length of the CDR3 is 13 residues. This CDR3 is CSASLVVGQPQHF. In DNA, the CDR3 is TGCAGTGCTAGTTTGGTAGTAGGACAGCCCCAGCATTTT.

V gene TRBV4-1 combines with J gene TRBJ2-1; 7 nucleotides align to TRBD2. There are 16 residues in the CDR3. The ends lost 1 base at V and 3 bases at J; junction bases unmatched: 6. Germline CDR1 MGHRA, CDR2 YSYEKL. DNA of the CDR3: TGCGCCAGCAGCCAAGGTGTAAGCGGGAACTACAATGAGCAGTTCTTC. Protein product: CASSQGVSGNYNEQFF.

The chain recombines TRBV18 with TRBJ1-2, with D hard to call. With 0 bases removed from V and 4 bases from J, the gap between germline ends came to 15 bases. Germline V lookup: CDR1 KGHSH, CDR2 LQKENI. This CDR3 contains 16 residues. CDR3 DNA sequence: TGTGCCAGCTCACCACCGGTGAGAGACCTCCCCTATGGCTACACCTTC. Amino acids: CASSPPVRDLPYGYTF.

This clonotype has a handful of counts. The J gene is TRBJ2-3, the V gene TRBV6-5, with 9 bases fitting TRBD1. CDR1 and CDR2 from the germline V gene are MNHEY and SVGAGI. The CDR3 consists of 15 residues. Germline trimming cut 6 bases from V and 6 bases from J; bases unmatched to any gene: 10. The DNA of the CDR3 is TGTGCCAGCAGCCGGGGACAGGGATTCTATGATACGCAGTATTTT. It codes for CASSRGQGFYDTQYF.

The chain has TRBV29-1 and TRBJ2-5; the D gene is possibly TRBD2 (5 bases). This CDR3 has 14 residues. Between the trimmed V and J ends, which lost 0 bases and 5 bases, there was a span of 13 bases. Per the germline V gene, CDR1 is SQVTM and CDR2 is ANQGSEA. For the CDR3, the DNA is TGCAGCGTTGAAGACCCTCGGGGAAGCGAGACCCAGTACTTC. Encoded protein: CSVEDPRGSETQYF.

The chain carries TRBV28 and TRBJ2-5; D may be TRBD1 or TRBD2 (5 bases each). The germline V gene encodes CDR1 MDHEN and CDR2 SYDVKM. This CDR3 region has 14 residues. The V gene lost 8 bases and the J gene lost 5 bases, with 18 bases spanning the gap. CDR3 nucleotide sequence: TGTGCCAGCCTGGGACCCCCTCCGAAGGAGACCCAGTACTTC. Translating gives CASLGPPPKETQYF.

This chain links TRBV29-1 with TRBJ1-2, with a weak D call TRBD1 (5 bases). Germline assignment: CDR1 SQVTM and CDR2 ANQGSEA. V lost 3 bases, J lost 4 bases, and 15 bases lay in between. The CDR3 is 14 residues long. CDR3 amino acids: CSVDLGPSGYGYTF. The DNA for the CDR3 is TGCAGCGTTGATTTGGGGCCCTCCGGCTATGGCTACACCTTC.

This clonotype was seen just once. The chain employs TRBV7-9 and TRBJ2-7; 8 nucleotides line up with TRBD2. The J segment lost 2 bases and the V segment lost 5 bases, leaving 8 bases of the junction unmatched. The CDR3 is 15 residues long. The germline gives CDR1 SEHNR, CDR2 FQNEAQ (reference sequence). In DNA form, the CDR3 reads TGTGCCAGCAGCCAAAGCGGGGGCCTCCCCTACGAGCAGTACTTC. It yields the protein CASSQSGGLPYEQYF.

Turning to this clonotype: It may be a read error: a sequence one base away is much more abundant. CDR3 residues: CSAGGTRYF. The DNA of the CDR3 is TGCAGTGCGGGGGGGACCCGGTACTTC. This sequence joins TRBV20-1 and TRBJ2-5, with TRBD2 identical over 7 bases. The germline gives CDR1 DFQATT, CDR2 SNEGSKA (reference sequence). This CDR3 comprises 9 residues.

As regards this clonotype: Relative to the germline gene, one junction end is altered; a read error may explain this. The chain carries TRBV4-3 and TRBJ1-1, with TRBD1 as a possible D gene (5 bases). The CDR3 has 14 residues. Germline CDR1 and CDR2: LGHNA and YSLEER. CDR3 loop: CASSPGVTGTEAFF. In nucleotides, the CDR3 is TGCGCCAGCAGCCCCGGTGTTACGGGGACTGAAGCCTTCTTT.

The V and J genes are TRBV7-2 and TRBJ2-2, with D unresolved. Trimming shortened V by 4 bases and J by 4 bases, and 7 bases separated the two germline ends. Germline values: CDR1 SGHTA, CDR2 FQGNSA. This CDR3 region has 13 residues. In nucleotides, the CDR3 is TGTGCCAGCAGCTCTTATCTCACCGGGGAGCTGTTTTTT. It yields the protein CASSSYLTGELFF.

In its sample, this clonotype was seen a few times. V usage is TRBV10-3 and J usage is TRBJ1-2; TRBD1 is a possible D gene (6 bases). Germline CDR1 is ENHRY and CDR2 is SYGVKD. Trimming took 5 bases from V and 4 from J, leaving 14 bases between them. The CDR3 is 14 amino acids. The CDR3 nucleotides are TGTGCCATCAGTCAAGACAGGAACCCCTATGGCTACACCTTC. It codes for CAISQDRNPYGYTF.

This clonotype was detected ten times or more. The chain uses TRBV6-5 and TRBJ2-1; 8 bases match TRBD2. The CDR3 runs 16 residues. Trimming took 0 bases from V and 6 from J; bases not matched to a gene: 7. CDR1 is MNHEY, CDR2 SVGAGI, per germline. Here the CDR3 DNA reads TGTGCCAGCAGTTACTCGGTTTCGGGGGGGGGCAATGAGCAGTTCTTC. Protein: CASSYSVSGGGNEQFF.

This clonotype was observed a handful of times. V usage is TRBV29-1 and J usage is TRBJ2-5; D possibly corresponds to TRBD1 (5 bases). There are 15 residues in the CDR3. Trimming removed 0 bases at V and 5 bases at J, with 16 bases between. CDR1 SQVTM and CDR2 ANQGSEA come from the germline V gene. The CDR3 coding sequence is TGCAGCGTTGAAGATCTTCCAGGGTACTTCGAGACCCAGTACTTC. Its translation: CSVEDLPGYFETQYF.

The rearrangement links TRBV28 to TRBJ2-5; 11 bases map to TRBD1. V was pared by 5 bases and J by 5 bases, with 7 bases of the junction left unmatched. Germline V gene lookup returns CDR1 MDHEN and CDR2 SYDVKM. The CDR3 sequence is 15 residues long. In nucleotides, the CDR3 is TGTGCCAGCAGTATGGACAGGGGGCCGGTCGAGACCCAGTACTTC. Translating gives CASSMDRGPVETQYF.